This T cell receptor beta chain was captured in a study of regulatory T cells in long-lasting Graves disease. Study in general: To qualify as persistent, Graves' disease required over 5 years of antithyroid drugs with positive TSH receptor antibodies.

This clonotype was seen ten or more times. TCR beta libraries were built with iRepertoire HTBI primers and Arm-PCR of CDR3 regions. From the multiplex PCR reads, TCRdb called clonotypes with MiXCR, one entry per CDR3 protein. The sample carries about 460,000 distinct CDR3 sequences, 20% to 25% recorded once. The CDR3 extends over 15 amino acids. The germline V gene encodes CDR1 MNHNS and CDR2 SASEGT. The trim removed 7 bases at V and 1 base at J, leaving 2 bases unmatched. Described time point: persistent/refractory GD, antithyroid drugs over 5 years with positive TRAb. PBMCs provided the RNA from which the TCR library was made. Patients met American Thyroid Association criteria for Graves' disease.

The material sequenced was peripheral blood mononuclear cells (PBMCs), taken when the disease was refractory, from a patient treated with antithyroid drugs. This chain links TRBV6-1 with TRBJ1-5; 12 bases fit TRBD1. This TCR derives from a female donor with Graves disease. Here the CDR3 reads CASKGQGASNQPQHF. The CDR3 DNA follows: TGTGCCAGCAAGGGACAGGGGGCGAGCAATCAGCCCCAGCATTTT.